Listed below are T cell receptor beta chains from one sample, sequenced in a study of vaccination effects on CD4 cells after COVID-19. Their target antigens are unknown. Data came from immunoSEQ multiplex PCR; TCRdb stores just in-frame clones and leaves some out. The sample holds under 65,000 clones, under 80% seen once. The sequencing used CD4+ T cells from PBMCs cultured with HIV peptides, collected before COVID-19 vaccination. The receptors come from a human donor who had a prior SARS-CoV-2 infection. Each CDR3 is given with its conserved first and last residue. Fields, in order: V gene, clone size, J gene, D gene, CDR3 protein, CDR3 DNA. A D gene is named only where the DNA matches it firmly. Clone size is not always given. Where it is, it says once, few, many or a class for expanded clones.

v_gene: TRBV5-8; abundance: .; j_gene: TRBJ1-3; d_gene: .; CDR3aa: CASARLGGSGNTIYF; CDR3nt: TGTGCCAGCGCCCGGTTAGGGGGCTCTGGAAACACCATATATTTT
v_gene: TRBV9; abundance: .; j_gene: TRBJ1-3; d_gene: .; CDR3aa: CASSFTGRAAGNTIYF; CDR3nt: TGTGCCAGCAGCTTTACCGGGCGAGCGGCTGGAAACACCATATATTTT
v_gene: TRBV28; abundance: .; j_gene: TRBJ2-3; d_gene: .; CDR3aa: CASSLSSWDTDTQYF; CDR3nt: TGTGCCAGCAGTTTATCCTCCTGGGACACAGATACGCAGTATTTT
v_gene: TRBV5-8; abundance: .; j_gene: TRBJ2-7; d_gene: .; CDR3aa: CASSFGRASYEQYF; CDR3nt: TGTGCCAGCAGCTTCGGCAGGGCCTCCTACGAGCAGTACTTC
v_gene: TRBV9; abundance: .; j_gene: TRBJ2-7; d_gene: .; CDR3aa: CASSVDYGRGYEQYF; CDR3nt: TGTGCCAGCAGCGTAGACTACGGTAGGGGCTACGAGCAGTACTTC
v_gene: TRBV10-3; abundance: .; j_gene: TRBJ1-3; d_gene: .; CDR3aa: CATRESGNTIYF; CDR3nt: TGTGCCACCAGAGAATCGGGAAACACCATATATTTT
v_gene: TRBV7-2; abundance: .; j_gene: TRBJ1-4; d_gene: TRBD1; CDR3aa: CASSRLGTGGEKLFF; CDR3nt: TGTGCCAGCAGCCGCCTAGGGACAGGGGGCGAAAAACTGTTTTTT
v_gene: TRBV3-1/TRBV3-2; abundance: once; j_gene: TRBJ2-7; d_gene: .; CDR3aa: CASSQAWRSPDEQYF; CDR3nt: TGTGCCAGCAGCCAGGCCTGGAGGAGTCCAGACGAGCAGTACTTC
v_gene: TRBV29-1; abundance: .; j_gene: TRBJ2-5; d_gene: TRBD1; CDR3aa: CSAWTGVFQETQYF; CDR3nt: TGCAGCGCGTGGACAGGGGTCTTCCAAGAGACCCAGTACTTC
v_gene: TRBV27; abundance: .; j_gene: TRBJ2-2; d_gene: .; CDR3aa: CASSKPPWGWQERTGELFF; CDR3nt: TGTGCCAGCAGTAAACCTCCTTGGGGGTGGCAAGAACGTACCGGGGAGCTGTTTTTT
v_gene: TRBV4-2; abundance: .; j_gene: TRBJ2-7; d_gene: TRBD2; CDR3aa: CASSQDIAGVVYEQYF; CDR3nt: TGTGCCAGCAGCCAAGATATAGCGGGAGTGGTCTACGAGCAGTACTTC
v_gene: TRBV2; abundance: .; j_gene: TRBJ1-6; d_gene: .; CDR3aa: CASSPRYGNSPLHF; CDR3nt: TGTGCCAGCAGCCCCCGATATGGAAATTCACCCCTCCACTTT
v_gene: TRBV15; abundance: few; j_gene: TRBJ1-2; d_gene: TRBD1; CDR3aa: CATSRDLDRGDGGYTF; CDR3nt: TGTGCCACCAGCAGAGATTTGGACAGGGGCGATGGTGGCTACACCTTC
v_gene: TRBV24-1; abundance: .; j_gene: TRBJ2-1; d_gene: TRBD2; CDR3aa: CATSVSSGAINEQFF; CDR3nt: TGTGCCACCAGTGTTTCTAGCGGAGCTATCAATGAGCAGTTCTTC
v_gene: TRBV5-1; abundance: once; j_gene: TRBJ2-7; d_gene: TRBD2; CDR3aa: CASSLGGGSYEQYF; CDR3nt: TGCGCCAGCAGCTTGGGGGGGGGATCCTACGAGCAGTACTTC
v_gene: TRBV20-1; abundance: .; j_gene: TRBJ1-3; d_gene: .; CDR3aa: CSATEGRKRNTIYF; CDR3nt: TGCAGTGCTACTGAGGGTCGGAAGAGAAACACCATATATTTT
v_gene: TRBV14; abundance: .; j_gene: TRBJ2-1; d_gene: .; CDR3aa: CASSQVAGGAPYNEQFF; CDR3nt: TGTGCCAGCAGCCAAGTGGCTGGTGGGGCACCCTACAATGAGCAGTTCTTC
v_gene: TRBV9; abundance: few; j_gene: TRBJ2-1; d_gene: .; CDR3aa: CASSVQSQGTPSEQFF; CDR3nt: TGTGCCAGCAGCGTCCAGTCCCAGGGTACGCCCTCTGAGCAGTTCTTC
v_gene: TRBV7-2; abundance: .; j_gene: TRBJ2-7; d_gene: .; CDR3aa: CASSLAGAGTEQYF; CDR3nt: TGTGCCAGCAGCTTAGCGGGGGCAGGGACCGAGCAGTACTTC
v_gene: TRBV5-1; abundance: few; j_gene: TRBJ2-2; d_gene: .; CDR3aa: CASSLGALGGELFF; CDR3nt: TGCGCCAGCAGCTTGGGTGCACTCGGCGGGGAGCTGTTTTTT
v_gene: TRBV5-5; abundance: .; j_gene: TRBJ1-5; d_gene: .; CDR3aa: CASSTGPADEPQHF; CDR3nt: TGTGCCAGCAGCACGGGACCCGCCGATGAGCCCCAGCATTTT
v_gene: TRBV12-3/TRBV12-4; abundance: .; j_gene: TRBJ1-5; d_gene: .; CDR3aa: CASSWTENQPQHF; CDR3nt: TGTGCCAGCAGTTGGACAGAGAATCAGCCCCAGCATTTT
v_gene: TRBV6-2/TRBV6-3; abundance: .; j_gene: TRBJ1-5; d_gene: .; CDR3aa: CASSYPGYQPQHF; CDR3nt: TGTGCCAGCAGTTACCCGGGGTATCAGCCCCAGCATTTT
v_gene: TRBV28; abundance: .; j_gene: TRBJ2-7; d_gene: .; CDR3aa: CASSLSGDRQYF; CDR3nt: TGTGCCAGCAGTTTATCGGGGGACAGACAGTACTTC
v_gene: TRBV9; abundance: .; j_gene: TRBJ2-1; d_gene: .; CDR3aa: CASSVAGHGNNEQFF; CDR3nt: TGTGCCAGCAGCGTAGCTGGACACGGAAACAATGAGCAGTTCTTC
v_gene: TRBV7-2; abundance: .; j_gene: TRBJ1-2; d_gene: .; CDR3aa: CASSLGHTNYGYTF; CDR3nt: TGTGCCAGCAGCTTAGGTCACACTAACTATGGCTACACCTTC
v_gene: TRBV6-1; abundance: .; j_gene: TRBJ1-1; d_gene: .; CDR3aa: CASSDNQGWSTEAFF; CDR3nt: TGTGCCAGCAGTGATAATCAGGGGTGGAGCACTGAAGCTTTCTTT
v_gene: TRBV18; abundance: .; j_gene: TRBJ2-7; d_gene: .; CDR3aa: CASFDTNSYEQYF; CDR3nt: TGTGCCAGCTTCGACACGAACTCCTACGAGCAGTACTTC
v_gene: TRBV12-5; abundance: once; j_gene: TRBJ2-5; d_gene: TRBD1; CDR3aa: CASGLAGTGETQYF; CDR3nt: TGTGCTAGTGGTTTGGCAGGGACAGGGGAGACCCAGTACTTC
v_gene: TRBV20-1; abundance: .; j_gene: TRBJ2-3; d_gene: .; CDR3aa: CSARERGTQYF; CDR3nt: TGCAGTGCTAGAGAGCGCGGTACGCAGTATTTT
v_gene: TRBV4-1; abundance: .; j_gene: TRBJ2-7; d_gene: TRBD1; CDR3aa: CASSLVAGQGFYEQYF; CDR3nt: TGCGCCAGCAGCCTCGTCGCGGGACAGGGGTTCTACGAGCAGTACTTC
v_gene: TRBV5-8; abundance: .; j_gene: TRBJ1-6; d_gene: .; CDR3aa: CASSLRGNSPLHF; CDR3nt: TGTGCCAGCAGCTTAAGGGGTAACTCACCCCTCCACTTT
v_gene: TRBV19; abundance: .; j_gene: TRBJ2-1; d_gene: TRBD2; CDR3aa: CASSIDLSRRGTSYNEQFF; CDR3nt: TGTGCCAGTAGTATAGATCTATCGCGGCGGGGGACCTCCTACAATGAGCAGTTCTTC
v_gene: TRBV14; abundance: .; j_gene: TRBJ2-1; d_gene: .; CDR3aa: CASSLDSYNEQFF; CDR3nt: TGTGCCAGCAGCCTTGACAGTTACAATGAGCAGTTCTTC
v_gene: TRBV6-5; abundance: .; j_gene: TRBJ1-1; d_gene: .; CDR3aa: CASSSDRIGPEAFF; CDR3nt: TGTGCCAGCAGTTCCGATCGGATCGGCCCTGAAGCTTTCTTT
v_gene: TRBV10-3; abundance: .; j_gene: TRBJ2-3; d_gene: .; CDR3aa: CAIRETPSTDTQYF; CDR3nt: TGTGCCATCAGAGAAACTCCTAGCACAGATACGCAGTATTTT
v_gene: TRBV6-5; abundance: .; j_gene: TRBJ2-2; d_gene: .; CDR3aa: CASISLRIAGELFF; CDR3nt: TGTGCCAGCATCTCCCTACGCATCGCCGGGGAGCTGTTTTTT
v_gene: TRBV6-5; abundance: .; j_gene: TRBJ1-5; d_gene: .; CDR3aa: CASSYRGDQPQHF; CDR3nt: TGTGCCAGCAGTTACCGGGGGGATCAGCCCCAGCATTTT
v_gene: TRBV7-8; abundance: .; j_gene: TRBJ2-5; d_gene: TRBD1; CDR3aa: CASSLFPGQQETQYF; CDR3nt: TGTGCCAGCAGCTTATTCCCGGGACAGCAAGAGACCCAGTACTTC
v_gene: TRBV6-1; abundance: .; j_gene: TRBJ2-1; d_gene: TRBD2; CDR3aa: CASSELASGGAEQFF; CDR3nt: TGTGCCAGCAGTGAATTGGCTAGCGGGGGGGCGGAGCAGTTCTTC
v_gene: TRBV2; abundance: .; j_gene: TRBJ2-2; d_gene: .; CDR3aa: CASSAGQGINTGELFF; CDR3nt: TGTGCCAGCAGTGCAGGGCAGGGGATAAACACCGGGGAGCTGTTTTTT
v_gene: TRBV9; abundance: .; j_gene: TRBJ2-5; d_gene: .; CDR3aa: CASSVGGNQETQYF; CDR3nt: TGTGCCAGCAGCGTAGGGGGGAACCAAGAGACCCAGTACTTC
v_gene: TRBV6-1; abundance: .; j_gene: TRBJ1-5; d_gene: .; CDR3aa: CASSGLAGARNQPQHF; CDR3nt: TGTGCCAGCAGTGGCCTAGCGGGGGCAAGAAATCAGCCCCAGCATTTT
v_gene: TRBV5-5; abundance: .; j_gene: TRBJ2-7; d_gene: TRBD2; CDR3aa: CASSLRVAGGYYEQYF; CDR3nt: TGTGCCAGCAGCTTGCGGGTAGCGGGAGGGTACTACGAGCAGTACTTC
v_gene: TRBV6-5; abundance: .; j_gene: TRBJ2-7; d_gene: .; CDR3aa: CASSRQTSYEQYF; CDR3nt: TGTGCCAGCAGTAGACAGACTAGCTACGAGCAGTACTTC